Listed here are 27 T cell receptor beta chains from one sample, sequenced in a study of breast tumors, draining lymph nodes, adjacent tissues. TCRdb processed the multiplex PCR reads anew with MiXCR; each CDR3 protein has one entry. The profile shows about 130,000 distinct CDR3 sequences, 21% of them singletons. Axillary draining lymph nodes of breast cancer patients supplied the node samples. Sequenced: axillary lymph node tissue. The source of these receptors is a female donor with breast cancer. Some clones in this sample may be carry-over from other donors' samples.

There are a few counts of this clonotype. The chain is built from TRBV28 and TRBJ2-7; 12 bases map to TRBD2. J lost 0 bases, V lost 6 bases, and 12 bases had no gene match. Germline V gene data show CDR1 as MDHEN and CDR2 as SYDVKM. The CDR3 is 18 residues long. The CDR3 region has the DNA TGTGCCAGCAGCCAACTGTGGACTAGCGGGGAGAGCTCCTACGAGCAGTACTTC. Translating gives CASSQLWTSGESSYEQYF.

The CDR3 loop is CASSQTQTGTPEAFF. Here the CDR3 DNA reads TGCGCCAGCAGCCAAACCCAGACAGGGACCCCTGAAGCTTTCTTT. J is TRBJ1-1 and V is TRBV4-1, with 7 nucleotides matching TRBD1. This CDR3 contains 15 residues. Germline lookup yields CDR1 MGHRA and CDR2 YSYEKL. V gave up 2 bases and J gave up 6 bases; unmatched junction bases: 9.

This clonotype was observed many times. CDR3 sequence (DNA): TGTGCCAGCAGTTACGTTTCAGGGGATGGGGAAGAGACCCAGTACTTC. Translation gives CASSYVSGDGEETQYF. This chain links TRBV6-6 with TRBJ2-5; tentatively, D is TRBD1 (6 bases). V was cut by 2 bases and J by 3 bases, with 16 bases left in between. The CDR3 spans 16 residues. The germline gives CDR1 MNHNY, CDR2 SVGAGI (reference sequence).

This clonotype has at least ten counts. The chain uses TRBV27 and TRBJ2-3; D gene uncertain. The V gene's germline CDR1 is MNHEY and CDR2 SMNVEV (reference sequence). This CDR3 contains 14 residues. The V end lost 4 bases, the J end lost 12 bases, and 20 bases lay between the germline ends. The CDR3 DNA is TGTGCCAGCAGTTCCCGACTCCTAGTAGCTCCCCAGTATTTT. As protein: CASSSRLLVAPQYF.

This clonotype has a count of ten or more. The CDR3 does not end in the conserved phenylalanine or tryptophan, so this is likely a read error. The limits of the CDR3 on the DNA are not certain, so only TCRdb's listed CDR3 is given. This chain connects TRBV7-3 to TRBJ2-1; the DNA was not used to check the table's D call, TRBD2. The CDR3 length is 12 residues, termini included. Per the germline V gene, CDR1 is SGHTA and CDR2 is FQGTGA. CDR3 sequence reads: CASSLTEAGAGS.

This clonotype showed up many times. The chain carries TRBV7-9 and TRBJ1-5, with D tentatively TRBD1 (5 bases). There are 13 residues in the CDR3. The V end lost 2 bases, the J end lost 5 bases, and 7 bases lay between the germline ends. Germline loops: CDR1 SEHNR, CDR2 FQNEAQ (reference sequence). CDR3 in amino acids: CASSLKGDQPQHF. CDR3 nucleotides: TGTGCCAGCAGCTTAAAAGGGGATCAGCCCCAGCATTTT.

At least ten counts were recorded for this clonotype. The rearrangement uses TRBV6-2 or TRBV6-3 and TRBJ1-5; D unresolved. CDR1 MNHEY and CDR2 SVGEGT come from the germline V gene. CDR3 length: 15 residues. Trimming pared 2 bases from V and 0 bases from J, leaving 8 bases between. The CDR3 is CASSYRTNSNQPQHF. Written as DNA, the CDR3 is TGTGCCAGCAGTTACCGGACTAATAGCAATCAGCCCCAGCATTTT.

About this clonotype itself: It may be a read error: a sequence one base away is much more abundant. This sequence joins TRBV5-4 and TRBJ2-1; D remains ambiguous. CDR1 SGHNT and CDR2 YYREEE come from the germline V gene (reference sequence). This CDR3 is built from 13 residues. CDR3 amino acids: CAGSLAVGNEQFF. The CDR3 coding sequence is TGTGCCGGCAGCTTGGCCGTGGGGAATGAGCAGTTCTTC.

The rearrangement links TRBV6-1 to TRBJ1-2; TRBD1 matches at 10 bases. The germline gives CDR1 MNHNS, CDR2 SASEGT. The CDR3 runs 17 residues. V gave up 5 bases and J gave up 6 bases; unmatched junction bases: 15. This chain's CDR3 is CASSPSGTGARVNGYTF. CDR3 coding DNA: TGTGCCAGCAGTCCCTCCGGGACAGGGGCCCGGGTGAATGGCTACACCTTC.

This clonotype was recorded at least ten times. CDR3 sequence (DNA): TGCAGTGCTAGTACTAGCGGGAGGGCCTTAACGCAGTATTTT. It specifies CSASTSGRALTQYF. The chain recombines TRBV20-1 with TRBJ2-3; 13 nucleotides align to TRBD2. CDR1 is DFQATT and CDR2 is SNEGSKA in the germline V gene (reference sequence). This CDR3 region has 14 residues. V gave up 3 bases and J gave up 9 bases; unmatched junction bases: 6.

This rearrangement joins TRBV6-5 to TRBJ2-7, with 7 bases matching TRBD2. This CDR3 spans 15 amino acids. CDR1 is MNHEY, CDR2 SVGAGI, per germline. J gave up 2 bases and V 6 bases, and 10 bases lay outside the gene matches. The CDR3 DNA reads as TGTGCCAGCAGCTCCGCGGCTAGCGGCGCCTACGAGCAGTACTTC. Translation: CASSSAASGAYEQYF.

This clonotype was observed many times. The rearrangement joins TRBV5-1 to TRBJ2-2; D possibly corresponds to TRBD2 (6 bases). The CDR3 is made up of 15 amino acids. V dropped 2 bases and J dropped 4 bases, with 12 bases sitting between them. CDR1 and CDR2 from the germline V gene are SGHRS and YFSETQ. CDR3 nucleotide sequence: TGCGCCAGCAGCTTAGGAGGGGTCGGCACCGGGGAGCTGTTTTTT. Translation: CASSLGGVGTGELFF.

Many counts were recorded for this clonotype. This chain uses TRBV9 with TRBJ1-4; unclear D gene. The V end was cut by 4 bases, the J end by 0 bases, with 10 bases between. This CDR3 comprises 15 residues. Germline CDR1 and CDR2: SGDLS and YYNGEE. In nucleotides, the CDR3 is TGTGCCAGCAGCATAGGCCTCGCAACTAATGAAAAACTGTTTTTT. It encodes CASSIGLATNEKLFF.

Many counts were recorded for this clonotype. The chain is built from TRBV10-1 and TRBJ2-5; 8 nucleotides agree with TRBD1. The CDR3 contains 15 residues. CDR1 WNHNN and CDR2 SYGVQD come from the germline V gene (reference sequence). V was pared by 4 bases and J by 1 base, with 5 bases of the junction left unmatched. The CDR3 here is CASSAGQGSQETQYF. Here the CDR3 DNA reads TGCGCCAGCAGTGCCGGACAGGGTTCCCAAGAGACCCAGTACTTC.

This clonotype has a handful of counts. V is TRBV28 and J is TRBJ2-5; D perhaps matches TRBD1 (6 bases). The germline V gene encodes CDR1 MDHEN and CDR2 SYDVKM. V lost 3 bases to trimming and J lost 0 bases, with 14 bases between them. The CDR3 has 16 residues. The CDR3 DNA reads TGTGCCAGCAGTTTTTATCGGACAGCTTACCAAGAGACCCAGTACTTC. This gives the protein CASSFYRTAYQETQYF.

There are many counts of this clonotype. The J gene is TRBJ2-1, the V gene TRBV9, with a possible D match to TRBD1 (5 bases). The CDR3 extends over 14 amino acids. The V end lost 4 bases, the J end lost 4 bases, and 12 bases lay between the germline ends. The germline gives CDR1 SGDLS, CDR2 YYNGEE. CDR3 bases: TGTGCCAGCAGCCCCGAACAGGAGTACAATGAGCAGTTCTTC. Protein product: CASSPEQEYNEQFF.

Concerning this clonotype: At one end, the junction sequence differs from germline, possibly due to a read error. The V gene is TRBV12-5, the J gene TRBJ2-5; TRBD1 agrees at 8 bases. Germline loops: CDR1 LGHNT, CDR2 FRNRAP. This CDR3 spans 15 amino acids. CDR3 protein: CTSGSAGTGGETQYF. CDR3 DNA sequence: TGTACTAGTGGTTCCGCGGGGACAGGAGGAGAGACCCAGTACTTC.

This clonotype was seen repeatedly, ten times or more. V is TRBV30 and J is TRBJ1-6; 7 nucleotides line up with TRBD1. Trimming at V came to 0 bases and at J to 7 bases, leaving 12 bases not matched to a gene. Germline assignment: CDR1 GTSNPN and CDR2 SVGIG (reference sequence). CDR3 size: 17 residues. CDR3 sequence reads: CAWSVTRTGPRNSPLHF. Written as DNA, the CDR3 is TGTGCCTGGAGTGTAACCCGGACAGGTCCTAGGAATTCACCCCTCCACTTT. Based on the CDR3 plus reference TRBV30 and TRBJ1-6, the full variable domain is SQTIHQWPATLVQPVGSPLSLECTVEGTSNPNLYWYRQAAGRGLQLLFYSVGIGQISSEVPQNLSASRPQDRQFILSSKKLLLSDSGFYLCAWSVTRTGPRNSPLHFGNGTRLTVT.

This clonotype was counted many times. The gene calls are TRBV10-3 and TRBJ2-7, with TRBD1 matching over 10 bases. With V trimmed by 10 bases and J by 3 bases, 9 bases remained unmatched. The CDR3 loop spans 14 amino acids. The germline V gene has CDR1 ENHRY and CDR2 SYGVKD. CDR3 amino acids: CATKGGQGNYEQYF. The CDR3 DNA follows: TGTGCCACCAAAGGGGGACAGGGGAACTACGAGCAGTACTTC.

This clonotype was observed a few times. V usage is TRBV27 and J usage is TRBJ2-5; 10 nucleotides align to TRBD1. V shed 5 bases, J shed 0 bases, and the junction held 12 bases outside the gene matches. CDR1 is MNHEY and CDR2 is SMNVEV in the germline V gene (reference sequence). The CDR3 is 18 amino acids. CDR3 bases: TGTGCCAGCAGTCCGGGACAGGGGACACAAAAAAACCAAGAGACCCAGTACTTC. Its translation is CASSPGQGTQKNQETQYF.

To note about this clonotype: Given a much more abundant clone one base away, this may be a read error. The chain employs TRBV4-1 and TRBJ1-2; 8 nucleotides line up with TRBD1. The CDR3 is made up of 14 amino acids. CDR1 MGHRA and CDR2 YSYEKL come from the germline V gene. The CDR3 nucleotides are TGCGCCGGCAGCCCCGGGACAGGTTTTTCTGGCTACACCTTC. Residues: CAGSPGTGFSGYTF.

In this sample, this clonotype turned up many times. The chain joins TRBV6-5 to TRBJ1-6, with TRBD1 matching 7 bases. V trimming: 7 bases; J trimming: 9 bases; junction bases outside the gene matches: 12. Germline CDR1 and CDR2: MNHEY and SVGAGI. CDR3 length: 15 residues. This chain's CDR3 is CASTRRQGRASPLHF. The CDR3 bases are TGTGCCAGCACCCGACGACAGGGAAGGGCTTCACCCCTCCACTTT.

This clonotype was picked up one time. The rearrangement joins TRBV20-1 to TRBJ1-2; D is perhaps TRBD1 (5 bases). Germline values: CDR1 DFQATT, CDR2 SNEGSKA (reference sequence). Trimming took off 2 bases at V and 0 bases at J, with 13 bases between the two ends. There are 15 residues in the CDR3. Here the CDR3 DNA reads TGCAGTGCTAGACCACAGGCCTCAGCTAACTATGGCTACACCTTC. Protein: CSARPQASANYGYTF.

About this clonotype: A read error may produce the germline difference seen at one junction end. This sequence joins TRBV7-2 and TRBJ1-5; D perhaps matches TRBD1 (5 bases). Germline loops: CDR1 SGHTA, CDR2 FQGNSA. CDR3 length: 14 residues. The CDR3 spells CASSSGPGHQPPHF. The CDR3 bases are TGTGCCAGCAGCTCAGGACCGGGGCATCAGCCCCCGCATTTT.

This clonotype was observed many times. This chain joins TRBV4-1 and TRBJ2-5; D unresolved. Germline V gene lookup returns CDR1 MGHRA and CDR2 YSYEKL. The germline V and J ends were trimmed by 4 bases and 1 base, with 10 bases remaining between them. The CDR3 is 14 amino acids. CDR3 residues: CASSPGRTQETQYF. The CDR3 nucleotides read TGCGCCAGCAGCCCCGGCCGGACCCAAGAGACCCAGTACTTC.

This clonotype was observed at least ten times. The chain has TRBV30 and TRBJ1-2, with D hard to call. Germline CDR1 is GTSNPN and CDR2 is SVGIG (reference sequence). V lost 0 bases and J 1 base, leaving 6 bases between the germline ends. The CDR3 spans 13 residues. The CDR3, as DNA: TGTGCCTGGAGTGTACCAGATAACTATGGCTACACCTTC. Its protein product is CAWSVPDNYGYTF.

This clonotype showed up many times. V is TRBV5-1 and J is TRBJ2-1, with 14 bases identical to TRBD2. The germline V gene encodes CDR1 SGHRS and CDR2 YFSETQ. There are 16 residues in the CDR3. V lost 5 bases to trimming and J lost 7 bases; unmatched junction nucleotides: 8. The CDR3 sequence: CASRPPGTSGRNEQFF. The CDR3 bases are TGCGCCAGCAGACCCCCCGGGACTAGCGGGAGAAATGAGCAGTTCTTC.